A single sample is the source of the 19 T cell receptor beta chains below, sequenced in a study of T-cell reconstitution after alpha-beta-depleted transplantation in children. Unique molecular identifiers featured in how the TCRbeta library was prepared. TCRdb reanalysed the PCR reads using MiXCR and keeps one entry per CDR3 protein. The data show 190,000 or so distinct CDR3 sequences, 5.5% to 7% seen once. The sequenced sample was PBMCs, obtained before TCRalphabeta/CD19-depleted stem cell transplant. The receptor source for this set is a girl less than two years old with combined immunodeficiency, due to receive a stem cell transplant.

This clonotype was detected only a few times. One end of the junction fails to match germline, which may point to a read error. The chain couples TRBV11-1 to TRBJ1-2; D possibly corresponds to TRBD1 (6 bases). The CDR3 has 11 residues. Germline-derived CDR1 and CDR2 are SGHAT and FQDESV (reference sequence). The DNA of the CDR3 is TGTGCCAGCAGCGTAAGGGGGGAGGTCTCCTTC. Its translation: CASSVRGEVSF.

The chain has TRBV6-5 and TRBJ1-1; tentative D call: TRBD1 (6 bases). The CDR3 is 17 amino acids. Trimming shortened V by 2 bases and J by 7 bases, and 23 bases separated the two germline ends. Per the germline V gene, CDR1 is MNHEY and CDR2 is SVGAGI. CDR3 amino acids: CASSYLPLFYREGEAFF. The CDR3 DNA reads TGTGCCAGCAGTTACCTACCACTATTCTACAGGGAGGGTGAAGCTTTCTTT.

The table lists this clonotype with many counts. DNA for the CDR3: TGCAGCGTTGCCCGGGACGTGACCTACAATGAGCAGTTCTTC. This encodes CSVARDVTYNEQFF. This chain uses TRBV29-1 with TRBJ2-1, with D perhaps matching TRBD1 or TRBD2 (5 bases each). Germline V gene data show CDR1 as SQVTM and CDR2 as ANQGSEA. Deletions cut 4 bases from V and 2 bases from J, with 12 bases between. The CDR3 is 14 amino acids.

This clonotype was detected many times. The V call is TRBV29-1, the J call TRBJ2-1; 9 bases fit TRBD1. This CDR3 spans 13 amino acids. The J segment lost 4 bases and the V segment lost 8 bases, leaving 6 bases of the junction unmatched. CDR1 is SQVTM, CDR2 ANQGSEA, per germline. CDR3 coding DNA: TGCAGCCATGACAGGGGGGGTTACAATGAGCAGTTCTTC. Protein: CSHDRGGYNEQFF.

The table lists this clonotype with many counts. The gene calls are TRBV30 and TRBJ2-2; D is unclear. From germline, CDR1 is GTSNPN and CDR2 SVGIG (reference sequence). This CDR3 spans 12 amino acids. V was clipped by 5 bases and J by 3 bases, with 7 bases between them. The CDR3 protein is CAWSWDTGELFF. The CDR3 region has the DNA TGTGCCTGGTCCTGGGACACCGGGGAGCTGTTTTTT.

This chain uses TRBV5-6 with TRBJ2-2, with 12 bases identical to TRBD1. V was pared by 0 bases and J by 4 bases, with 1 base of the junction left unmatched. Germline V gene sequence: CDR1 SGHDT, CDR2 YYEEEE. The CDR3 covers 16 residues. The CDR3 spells CASSLGDRGPTGELFF. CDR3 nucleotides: TGTGCCAGCAGCTTGGGGGACAGGGGGCCCACCGGGGAGCTGTTTTTT. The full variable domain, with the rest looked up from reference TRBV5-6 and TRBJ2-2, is DAGVTQSPTHLIKTRGQQVTLRCSPKSGHDTVSWYQQALGQGPQFIFQYYEEEERQRGNFPDRFSGHQFPNYSSELNVNALLLGDSALYLCASSLGDRGPTGELFFGEGSRLTVL.

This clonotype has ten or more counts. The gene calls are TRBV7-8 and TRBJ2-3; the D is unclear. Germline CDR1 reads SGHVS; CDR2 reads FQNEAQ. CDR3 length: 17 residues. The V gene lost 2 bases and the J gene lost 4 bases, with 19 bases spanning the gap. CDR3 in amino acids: CASSLYQDPTRADTQYF. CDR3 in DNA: TGTGCCAGCAGCTTATATCAGGACCCTACAAGGGCAGATACGCAGTATTTT.

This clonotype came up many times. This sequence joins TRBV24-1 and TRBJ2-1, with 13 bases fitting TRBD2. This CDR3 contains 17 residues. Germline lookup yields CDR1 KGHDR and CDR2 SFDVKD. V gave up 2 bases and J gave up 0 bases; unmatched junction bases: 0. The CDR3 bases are TGTGCCACCAGTGATTGGACTAGCGGGAGCTCCTACAATGAGCAGTTCTTC. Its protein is CATSDWTSGSSYNEQFF.

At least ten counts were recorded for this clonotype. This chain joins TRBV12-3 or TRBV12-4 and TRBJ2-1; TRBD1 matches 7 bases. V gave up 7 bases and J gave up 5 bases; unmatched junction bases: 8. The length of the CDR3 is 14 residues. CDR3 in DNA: TGTGCCAGCACCCCGGGACAGTTCAACAATGAGCAGTTCTTC. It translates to CASTPGQFNNEQFF.

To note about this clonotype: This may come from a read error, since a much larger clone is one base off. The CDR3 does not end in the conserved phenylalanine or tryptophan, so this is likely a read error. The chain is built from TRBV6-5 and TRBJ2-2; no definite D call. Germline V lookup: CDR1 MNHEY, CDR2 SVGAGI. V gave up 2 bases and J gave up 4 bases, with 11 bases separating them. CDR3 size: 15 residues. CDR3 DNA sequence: TGTGCCAGCAGTTACAGGCCGTTACTCACCGGGGAGCTGTTTGTT. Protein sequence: CASSYRPLLTGELFV.

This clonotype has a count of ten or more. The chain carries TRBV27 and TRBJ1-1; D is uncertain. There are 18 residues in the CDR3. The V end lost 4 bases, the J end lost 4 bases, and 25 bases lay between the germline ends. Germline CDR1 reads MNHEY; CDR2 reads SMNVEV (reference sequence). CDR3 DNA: TGTGCCAGCAGTTCGACCGTCGGGAACGACCCTTTTGTCACTGAAGCTTTCTTT. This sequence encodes CASSSTVGNDPFVTEAFF.

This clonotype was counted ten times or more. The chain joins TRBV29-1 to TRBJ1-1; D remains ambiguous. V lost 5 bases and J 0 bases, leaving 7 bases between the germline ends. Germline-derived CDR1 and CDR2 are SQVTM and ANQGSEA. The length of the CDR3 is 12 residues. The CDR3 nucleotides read TGCAGCGTTAGTGTATTGAACACTGAAGCTTTCTTT. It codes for CSVSVLNTEAFF.

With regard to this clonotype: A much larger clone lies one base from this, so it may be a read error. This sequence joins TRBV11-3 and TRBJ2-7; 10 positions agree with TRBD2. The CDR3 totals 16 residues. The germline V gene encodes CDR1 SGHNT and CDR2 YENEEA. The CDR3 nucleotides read TGTGCCAGCAGCTTAGGGGGACTAGCGCTCTCCTACGAGCAGTGCTTC. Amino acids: CASSLGGLALSYEQCF.

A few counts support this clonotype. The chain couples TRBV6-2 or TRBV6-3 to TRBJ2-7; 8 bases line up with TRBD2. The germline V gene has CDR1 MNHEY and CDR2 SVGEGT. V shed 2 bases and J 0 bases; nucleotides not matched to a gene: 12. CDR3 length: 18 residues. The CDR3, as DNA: TGTGCCAGCAGTTACCGGAGGACGGCGGGGGGCCGCTCCTACGAGCAGTACTTC. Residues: CASSYRRTAGGRSYEQYF.

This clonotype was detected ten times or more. CDR3 nucleotide sequence: TGTGCCAGCAGCCCGATAGGGTTTAATGAGCAGTTCTTC. It is translated as CASSPIGFNEQFF. The chain joins TRBV7-9 to TRBJ2-1; D is unresolved. This CDR3 has 13 residues. Germline values: CDR1 SEHNR, CDR2 FQNEAQ (reference sequence). V gave up 5 bases and J gave up 7 bases, with 12 bases separating them. Full variable domain (missing parts from reference TRBV7-9 and TRBJ2-1): DTGVSQNPRHKITKRGQNVTFRCDPISEHNRLYWYRQTLGQGPEFLTYFQNEAQLEKSRLLSDRFSAERPKGSFSTLEIQRTEQGDSAMYLCASSPIGFNEQFFGPGTRLTVL.

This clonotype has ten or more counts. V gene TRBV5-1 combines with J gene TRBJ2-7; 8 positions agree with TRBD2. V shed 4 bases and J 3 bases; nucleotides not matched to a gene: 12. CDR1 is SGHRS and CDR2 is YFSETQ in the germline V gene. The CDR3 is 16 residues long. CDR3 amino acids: CASSPRVAGGGYEQYF. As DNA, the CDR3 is TGCGCCAGCAGCCCCCGAGTGGCGGGAGGAGGCTACGAGCAGTACTTC.

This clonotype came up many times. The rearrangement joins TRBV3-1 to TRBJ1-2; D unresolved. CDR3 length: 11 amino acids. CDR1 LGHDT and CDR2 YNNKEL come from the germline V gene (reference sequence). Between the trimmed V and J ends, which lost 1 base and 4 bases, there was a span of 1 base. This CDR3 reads CASSQGYGYTF. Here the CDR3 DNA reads TGTGCCAGCAGCCAAGGCTATGGCTACACCTTC.

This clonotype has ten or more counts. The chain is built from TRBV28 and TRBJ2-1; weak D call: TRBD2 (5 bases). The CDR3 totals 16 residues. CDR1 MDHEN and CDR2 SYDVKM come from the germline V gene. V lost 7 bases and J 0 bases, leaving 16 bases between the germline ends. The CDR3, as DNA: TGTGCCAGCAAGTGGCAGGTCGGGGTCTCCTACAATGAGCAGTTCTTC. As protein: CASKWQVGVSYNEQFF. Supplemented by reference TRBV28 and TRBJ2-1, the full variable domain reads DVKVTQSSRYLVKRTGEKVFLECVQDMDHENMFWYRQDPGLGLRLIYFSYDVKMKEKGDIPEGYSVSREKKERFSLILESASTNQTSMYLCASKWQVGVSYNEQFFGPGTRLTVL.

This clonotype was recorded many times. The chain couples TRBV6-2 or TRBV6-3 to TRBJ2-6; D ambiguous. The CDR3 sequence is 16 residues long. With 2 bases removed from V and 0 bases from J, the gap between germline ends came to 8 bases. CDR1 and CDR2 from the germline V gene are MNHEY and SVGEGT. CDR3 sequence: CASSYGFLSGANVLTF. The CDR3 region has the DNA TGTGCCAGCAGTTACGGGTTCCTCTCTGGGGCCAACGTCCTGACTTTC.